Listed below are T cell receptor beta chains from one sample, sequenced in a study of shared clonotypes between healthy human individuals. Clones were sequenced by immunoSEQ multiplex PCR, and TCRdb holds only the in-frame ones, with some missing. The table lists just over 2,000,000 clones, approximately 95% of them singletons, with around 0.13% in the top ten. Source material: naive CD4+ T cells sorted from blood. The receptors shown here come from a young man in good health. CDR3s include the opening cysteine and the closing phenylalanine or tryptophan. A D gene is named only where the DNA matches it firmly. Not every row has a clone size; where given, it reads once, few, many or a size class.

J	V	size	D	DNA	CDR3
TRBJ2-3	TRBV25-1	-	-	TGTGCCAGCAGTGACAGGTGGAGGTCCACAGATACGCAGTATTTT	CASSDRWRSTDTQYF
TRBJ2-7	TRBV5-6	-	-	TGTGCCAGCAGCTTGCCTCTAACCGAGGGGGCCTACGAGCAGTACTTC	CASSLPLTEGAYEQYF
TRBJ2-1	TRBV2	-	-	TGTGCCAGCAGCGGGGGTGGAAATGAGCAGTTCTTC	CASSGGGNEQFF
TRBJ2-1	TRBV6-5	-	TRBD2	TGTGCCAGCAGTTACGGACTAGTTAAGGATGAGCAGTTCTTC	CASSYGLVKDEQFF
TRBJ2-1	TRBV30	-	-	TGTGCCTGGAGCCTGGGTGGGAGCGGCTACAATGAGCAGTTCTTC	CAWSLGGSGYNEQFF
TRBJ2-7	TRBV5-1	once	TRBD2	TGCGCCAGCAGCTCGGGACTAGCGGGGTACGAGCAGTACTTC	CASSSGLAGYEQYF
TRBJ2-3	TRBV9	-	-	TGTGCCAGCAGCTCGGAGGGCACAGATACGCAGTATTTT	CASSSEGTDTQYF
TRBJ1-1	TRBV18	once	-	TGTGCCAGCTCACCGGCACTCACGAACACTGAAGCTTTCTTT	CASSPALTNTEAFF
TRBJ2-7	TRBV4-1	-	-	TGCGCCAGCAGCTTAACGGGGGAAACCTCCTACGAGCAGTACTTC	CASSLTGETSYEQYF
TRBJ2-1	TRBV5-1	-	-	TGCGCCAGCAGCTTCTATTCTCAGGATCCGTACAATGAGCAGTTCTTC	CASSFYSQDPYNEQFF
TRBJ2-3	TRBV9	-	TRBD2	TGTGCCAGCAGCGTTGCGGGGGGGAATTACGATACGCAGTATTTT	CASSVAGGNYDTQYF
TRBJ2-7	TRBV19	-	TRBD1	TGTGCCAGTAGTATAGTGGCAGGGGGAAACTACGAGCAGTACTTC	CASSIVAGGNYEQYF
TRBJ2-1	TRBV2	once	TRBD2	TGTGCCAGCCGACTAGCGGGACCCAGTGAGCAGTTCTTC	CASRLAGPSEQFF
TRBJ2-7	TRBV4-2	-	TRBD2	TGTGCCAGCAGCTCAACTAGCGGAGCCTACGAGCAGTACTTC	CASSSTSGAYEQYF